The rows below give T cell receptor beta chains drawn from one sample of a study of blood T cells in healthy people across ages. TCRdb used MiXCR to reprocess the 5' RACE reads, holding one entry per CDR3 protein. The profile shows more than 700,000 distinct CDR3 sequences, around half of them singletons. The sample taken for sequencing was blood. The origin of the receptors is an elderly man in good health. The conserved cysteine and the conserved F or W are not part of the CDR3 here.

v_gene	j_gene	CDR3aa
TRBV7-7	TRBJ2-3	ASSLSPGDTQY
TRBV24-1	TRBJ2-5	AIHLVAGVETQY
TRBV3-1	TRBJ1-5	ASSQGRGGNQPQH
TRBV6-2/TRBV6-3	TRBJ2-7	ASSPISYEQY
TRBV12-3/TRBV12-4	TRBJ1-5	ASRLRSGPQVSNQPQH
TRBV4-1	TRBJ2-5	ASSLSASGRAIDEQY
TRBV19	TRBJ2-3	ASTVGTGGPDTQY
TRBV7-3	TRBJ2-1	ASSLTSREPNNEQF
TRBV5-1	TRBJ2-7	ASSLGQGSHEQY
TRBV5-1	TRBJ2-3	ASRGQGVVDTQY
TRBV20-1	TRBJ2-3	SVGDTPRDTQY
TRBV5-1	TRBJ2-3	ASSLAASGGPTDTQY
TRBV12-3/TRBV12-4	TRBJ2-5	ASSLNSWETQY
TRBV10-3	TRBJ2-3	AISESGQSDTQY
TRBV2	TRBJ1-5	ASGQGTLSNQPQH
TRBV12-3/TRBV12-4	TRBJ1-2	ASSIDRASGYT
TRBV27	NA	ASSFISGGSYNEQY
TRBV6-6	NA	AGSRDPYEQY
TRBV7-6	TRBJ1-1	ASSPTRGTRAF
TRBV3-1	TRBJ2-7	ASSYWDRGTYEQY
TRBV10-3	TRBJ2-7	AISESGLAGATYEQY
TRBV5-1	TRBJ2-1	ASSLEGTGYGSEQF
TRBV28	NA	ASNPFGQGVQETQF
TRBV15	TRBJ2-5	ATSRDQAGGETQY
TRBV12-3/TRBV12-4	TRBJ1-1	ASSPGTGGTEAF
TRBV3-1	TRBJ2-3	ASSLGLPSTQY
TRBV19	TRBJ1-2	ASSLSATTGAYGYT
TRBV21-1	TRBJ2-3	AGSKAPRNPTDTQY